The rows below give T cell receptor beta chains drawn from one sample of a study of cytomegalovirus exposure and HLA in healthy donors. TCRdb keeps only in-frame clones here, not all; method: immunoSEQ multiplex PCR. This sample carries under 150,000 clones, around 83% of them seen once, and the ten largest clones take 1% to 1.5%. Sequenced material: PBMCs. Source of these receptors: a girl aged 2-10 years in good health and CMV-seronegative. Both conserved end residues are part of each CDR3. Each record gives: clone size, D gene, J gene, V gene, CDR3 DNA, CDR3 protein. D genes are given only for firm matches. Clone size is stated in some rows and not others, as once, few, many or a class when expanded.

- | TRBD2 | TRBJ2-3 | TRBV19 | TGTGCCAGTAGTACGCCTCTAGCGGGGGGGCCAGATACGCAGTATTTT | CASSTPLAGGPDTQYF
- | - | TRBJ2-2 | TRBV9 | TGTGCCAGCAGCGTAGGTAGCACCAGGGAGCTGTTTTTT | CASSVGSTRELFF
once | TRBD2 | TRBJ2-3 | TRBV18 | TGTGCCAGCTCACCAAGGACTAGCGAGAGCACAGATACGCAGTATTTT | CASSPRTSESTDTQYF
- | TRBD2 | TRBJ2-5 | TRBV19 | TGTGCCAGTAACCCGGGACTAGCAGACCCCCCAGAGACCCAGTACTTC | CASNPGLADPPETQYF
- | - | TRBJ1-2 | TRBV28 | TGTGCCAGCAGTTTCCCTTCGACAGACTATGGCTACACCTTC | CASSFPSTDYGYTF
- | - | TRBJ1-2 | TRBV7-9 | TGTGCCAGCAGCACCGCGGGGGGCGCAAATGGCTACACCTTC | CASSTAGGANGYTF
- | - | TRBJ1-5 | TRBV28 | TGTGCCAGCAGTTTGCGGGGGGCCCTCAATCAGCCCCAGCATTTT | CASSLRGALNQPQHF
- | TRBD1 | TRBJ1-1 | TRBV6-1 | TGTGCCAGCAGTGACGGACAGGGGCCCGGTGAAGCTTTCTTT | CASSDGQGPGEAFF
- | TRBD1 | TRBJ2-3 | TRBV2 | TGTGCGAGCAACAGGGGGCTAGATACGCAGTATTTT | CASNRGLDTQYF
few | - | TRBJ2-1 | TRBV5-4 | TGTGCCAGCAGCTTGACCTACGTCCTGAGCTCCTACAATGAGCAGTTCTTC | CASSLTYVLSSYNEQFF
- | - | TRBJ1-5 | TRBV4-1 | TGCGCCAGCAGCCAATATGCTTACCCAGGAAATCAGCCCCAGCATTTT | CASSQYAYPGNQPQHF
- | - | TRBJ1-1 | TRBV27 | TGTGCCAGCAGTTTACCCGGAGGTGACACTGAAGCTTTCTTT | CASSLPGGDTEAFF
- | - | TRBJ1-2 | TRBV19 | TGTGCCAGTAGTCAAAACCCTACTCGGACACCCGATGGCTACACCTTC | CASSQNPTRTPDGYTF
- | - | TRBJ2-3 | TRBV5-6 | TGTGCCAGCAGCTCGACAGAGAGCACAGATACGCAGTATTTT | CASSSTESTDTQYF
- | TRBD1 | TRBJ1-3 | TRBV13 | TGTGCCAGCCGGACAGGGAAGCCTTTCCACTCTGGAAACACCATATATTTT | CASRTGKPFHSGNTIYF
- | - | TRBJ1-1 | TRBV10-3 | TGTGCCATAAGACAGGAGAACACTGAAGCTTTCTTT | CAIRQENTEAFF
- | - | TRBJ1-1 | TRBV15 | TGTGCCACCAGAGAGGGTATGAACACTGAAGCTTTCTTT | CATREGMNTEAFF
- | - | TRBJ2-3 | TRBV10-1 | TGCCCCACCCGCAAGCAGCTGGGGCCTCGGCGAGCAGATACGCAGTATTTT | CPTRKQLGPRRADTQYF
- | - | TRBJ1-1 | TRBV10-3 | TGTGCCATCAGTGAGGGGCAGGGGCGAGCTGAAGCTTTCTTT | CAISEGQGRAEAFF
- | TRBD2 | TRBJ2-3 | TRBV11-2 | TGTGCCAGCAGCCGCCCATGGCGGCTAGCGGGAGAGACGACAGATACGCAGTATTTT | CASSRPWRLAGETTDTQYF
- | - | TRBJ2-2 | TRBV6-4 | TGTGCCAGCAGTGATGGTTCTAGTTCTGACACCGGGGAGCTGTTTTTT | CASSDGSSSDTGELFF
few | - | TRBJ1-1 | TRBV10-3 | TGTGCCATCAGCCGTCTCCCGAACACTGAAGCTTTCTTT | CAISRLPNTEAFF
- | - | TRBJ2-1 | TRBV27 | TGTGCCAGCAGTCTTAACAATGAGCAGTTCTTC | CASSLNNEQFF
- | TRBD1 | TRBJ1-2 | TRBV5-1 | TGCGCCAGCAGCCCGGGGGACAGGCTAAACTATGGCTACACCTTC | CASSPGDRLNYGYTF
- | - | TRBJ1-6 | TRBV6-6 | TGTGCCAGCAACCACGCGGGGGGGAATTCACCCCTCCACTTT | CASNHAGGNSPLHF
few | - | TRBJ1-5 | TRBV19 | TGTGCCAGTAGCCCTTCCTCAGTATATAGCAATCAGCCCCAGCATTTT | CASSPSSVYSNQPQHF
- | - | TRBJ2-1 | TRBV5-1 | TGCGCCAGCAGCTTGGTCCTCGACAGCTCCTACAATGAGCAGTTCTTC | CASSLVLDSSYNEQFF
- | TRBD2 | TRBJ2-7 | TRBV27 | TGTGCCAGCAGTTTATCGGGAGGGCCCCTCTACGAGCAGTACTTC | CASSLSGGPLYEQYF
- | TRBD2 | TRBJ2-1 | TRBV6-1 | TGTGCCATCTCGAGGACTAGCGGATACAATGAGCAGTTCTTC | CAISRTSGYNEQFF
few | TRBD2 | TRBJ2-1 | TRBV10-1 | TGCGCCAGCAGTCACTGGGAGGGGACTAGCGGGAGTAATGAGCAGTTCTTC | CASSHWEGTSGSNEQFF
- | - | TRBJ2-3 | TRBV27 | TGTGCCAGCACCCGGACAGTAAGCACAGATACGCAGTATTTT | CASTRTVSTDTQYF
- | TRBD2 | TRBJ2-1 | TRBV9 | TGTGCCAGCAGCCGCCAACCTAGCGGGAGGGCCGGTGAGCAGTTCTTC | CASSRQPSGRAGEQFF
- | - | TRBJ1-2 | TRBV18 | TGTGCCAGCTCACCTGATGAGTATGGCTACACCTTC | CASSPDEYGYTF
- | - | TRBJ2-7 | TRBV5-1 | TGCGCCAGCAGCTTGGGGTTTGGTCTAACCTCCTACGAGCAGTACTTC | CASSLGFGLTSYEQYF
- | TRBD2 | TRBJ2-2 | TRBV6-6 | TGTGCCAGCAGTTTAGCGGGGGGGCCGTTGGGCGGGGAGCTGTTTTTT | CASSLAGGPLGGELFF
- | TRBD2 | TRBJ2-1 | TRBV11-2 | TGTGCCAGCAGCTTAGCCTCACCGGGAGGGCTGAATGAGCAGTTCTTC | CASSLASPGGLNEQFF
- | TRBD1 | TRBJ2-7 | TRBV27 | TGTGCCAGCAGTCGGGTGTTTGAGACTCGACAGGGGGTTCCCTACGAGCAGTACTTC | CASSRVFETRQGVPYEQYF
- | - | TRBJ2-7 | TRBV19 | TGTGCCAGTAGGGGAGGCAAAACCTACGAGCAGTACTTC | CASRGGKTYEQYF
few | - | TRBJ1-5 | TRBV10-3 | TGTGCCATCAGTGAGCGTGGAGGGGATCAGCCCCAGCATTTT | CAISERGGDQPQHF
once | - | TRBJ2-7 | TRBV4-1 | TGCGCCAGCAGCGCCCTGGCTGACGGAGACTACGAGCAGTACTTC | CASSALADGDYEQYF
- | TRBD2 | TRBJ2-3 | TRBV9 | TGTGCCAGCAGCGTTAGAGCGGGGGGGCAGGCAGATACGCAGTATTTT | CASSVRAGGQADTQYF
- | - | TRBJ2-5 | TRBV21-1 | TGTGCCAGGTTTCCGGGACAGGGTCAAGAGACCCAGTACTTC | CARFPGQGQETQYF
- | - | TRBJ2-1 | TRBV2 | TGTGCCAGCAGCTTGGGGGGATACAATGAGCAGTTCTTC | CASSLGGYNEQFF
- | - | TRBJ2-3 | TRBV19 | TGTGCCAGTACCGCCCCCCGAGGGCTGCAATCAGATACGCAGTATTTT | CASTAPRGLQSDTQYF
few | TRBD1 | TRBJ1-3 | TRBV27 | TGTGCCAGCAGAGGACAGGGAAGAAACACCATATATTTT | CASRGQGRNTIYF
- | - | TRBJ2-2 | TRBV7-3 | TGTGCCAGCAGCCCTGGACAGAGCACCGGGGAGCTGTTTTTT | CASSPGQSTGELFF
once | - | TRBJ1-1 | TRBV2 | TGTGCCAGCAGTGTACAGCTGAACACTGAAGCTTTCTTT | CASSVQLNTEAFF
- | - | TRBJ2-1 | TRBV7-2 | TGTGCCAGCAGCTTAATGGGGGGACGGGGGGCTTACAATGAGCAGTTCTTC | CASSLMGGRGAYNEQFF
- | TRBD1 | TRBJ1-2 | TRBV2 | TGTGCCATATACAGGGGAGCAAACTATGGCTACACCTTC | CAIYRGANYGYTF
- | - | TRBJ2-1 | TRBV2 | TGTGCCAGCAGTGAAGCGGGGGGGCCTCCCGGCCATGAGCAGTTCTTC | CASSEAGGPPGHEQFF
- | - | TRBJ2-1 | TRBV28 | TGTGCCAGCAGTTCCCCGAGCGGTAGCTCCTACAATGAGCAGTTCTTC | CASSSPSGSSYNEQFF
- | - | TRBJ2-1 | TRBV28 | TGTGCCAGCAGTTCCCTTCAAACGGGTCTGGATGAGCAGTTCTTC | CASSSLQTGLDEQFF
- | - | TRBJ2-7 | TRBV27 | TGTGCCAGCAGCGACAGGTCCCCCCCCTCCTACGAGCAGTACTTC | CASSDRSPPSYEQYF
- | - | TRBJ2-1 | TRBV10-3 | TGTGCCATCCGGGGGGACAGGAACAATGAGCAGTTCTTC | CAIRGDRNNEQFF
- | - | TRBJ1-2 | TRBV7-2 | TGTGCCAGCAGCTTAAATAGGGGTACTAACTATGGCTACACCTTC | CASSLNRGTNYGYTF
- | - | TRBJ2-1 | TRBV7-8 | TGTGCCAGCAGCTTAGGACAGTACAATGAGCAGTTCTTC | CASSLGQYNEQFF
- | - | TRBJ2-2 | TRBV7-9 | TGTGCCAGCAGGACCACAACCGGGACTGTCTCAGGGGAGCTGTTTTTT | CASRTTTGTVSGELFF
few | - | TRBJ1-1 | TRBV28 | TGTGCCAGCAGTTTGTCGGTGAACACTGAAGCTTTCTTT | CASSLSVNTEAFF
- | - | TRBJ1-3 | TRBV18 | TGTGCCAGCTCACCAATGACAGAGGTATCTGGAAACACCATATATTTT | CASSPMTEVSGNTIYF
- | TRBD2 | TRBJ2-7 | TRBV6-1 | TGTGCCAGCACTAAAGCGGGAGACGTCCACGAGCAGTACTTC | CASTKAGDVHEQYF